Each of the 21 T cell receptor beta chains below was sequenced from the same sample in a study of T cell repertoires in cytomegalovirus infection. Their target antigens are unknown. TCRdb passed the reads through MiXCR, listing each CDR3 protein once. The table includes 95,000 to 150,000 distinct CDR3 sequences, 25% to 35% detected once. Sequenced material: CD8+ T cells from cultured PBMCs, taken from culture after CMV antigen stimulation. The receptors come from a human donor in good health (CMV status not recorded). Some clones in this sample may be carry-over from other donors' samples.

This clonotype occurred a few times. The chain joins TRBV7-8 to TRBJ1-6; D gene ambiguous. V was clipped by 2 bases and J by 6 bases, with 11 bases between them. This CDR3 comprises 15 residues. Germline CDR1 is SGHVS and CDR2 is FQNEAQ. The CDR3 sequence: CASSLLVVSNSPLHF. CDR3 DNA sequence: TGTGCCAGCAGCTTACTGGTGGTGTCTAATTCACCCCTCCACTTT. Using reference TRBV7-8 and TRBJ1-6 for the parts outside the CDR3, the full variable domain is GAGVSQSPRYKVAKRGQDVALRCDPISGHVSLFWYQQALGQGPEFLTYFQNEAQLDKSGLPSDRFFAERPEGSVSTLKIQRTQQEDSAVYLCASSLLVVSNSPLHFGNGTRLTVT.

The CDR3 protein is CASSAGTVSYEQYF. The CDR3 coding sequence is TGTGCCAGCAGCGCGGGGACCGTCTCCTACGAGCAGTACTTC. V and J are TRBV5-6 and TRBJ2-7; TRBD2 is a possible D gene (6 bases). Germline lookup yields CDR1 SGHDT and CDR2 YYEEEE. There are 14 residues in the CDR3. Between the trimmed V and J ends, which lost 4 bases and 0 bases, there was a span of 11 bases.

This clonotype was recorded a few times. The chain links TRBV20-1 to TRBJ1-2; 11 positions match TRBD1. Germline V gene sequence: CDR1 DFQATT, CDR2 SNEGSKA (reference sequence). Trimming cost V 0 bases and J 5 bases; bases outside gene matches: 17. The CDR3 length is 19 residues. The CDR3 bases are TGCAGTGCTAGAGACGACCTGGGACAGGGGGTGCGGGTTTGGTATGGCTACACCTTC. Translating it yields CSARDDLGQGVRVWYGYTF.

A note on this clonotype: Mismatch with germline at one junction end may stem from a read error. The chain recombines TRBV4-1 with TRBJ2-5; TRBD2 might be the D (7 bases). Germline V gives CDR1 MGHRA, CDR2 YSYEKL. This CDR3 is built from 17 residues. In DNA form, the CDR3 reads TGCGCCAGCAGCCAAGCGGGGGAGGGGGGGCCGCCCGCGTCGCTACACTTC. It is translated as CASSQAGEGGPPASLHF.

This clonotype appeared a few times. J is TRBJ2-3 and V is TRBV10-3, with a weak D call TRBD1 (6 bases). Germline V gives CDR1 ENHRY, CDR2 SYGVKD. V lost 1 base, J lost 4 bases, and 24 bases lay in between. This CDR3 comprises 19 residues. Written as DNA, the CDR3 is TGTGCCATCAGTGAGTTCCCCAAAACAGGGCCATCTTCGGCAGATACGCAGTATTTT. It is translated as CAISEFPKTGPSSADTQYF.

V usage is TRBV2 and J usage is TRBJ2-7, with a tentative D call TRBD1 (6 bases). Germline CDR1 and CDR2: SNHLY and FYNNEI. V lost 11 bases and J lost 0, with 14 bases in between. CDR3 length: 13 residues. The CDR3 bases are TGTGCCGGACGGACAGTAAGCTCCTACGAGCAGTACTTC. Its protein product is CAGRTVSSYEQYF.

V usage is TRBV4-3 and J usage is TRBJ2-7; D is undetermined. The ends were cut back, 2 bases at V and 3 bases at J, with 17 bases in the middle. Per the germline V gene, CDR1 is LGHNA and CDR2 is YSLEER. The CDR3 is made up of 16 amino acids. The CDR3 nucleotides read TGCGCCAGCAGCCAACTAAGTCAACGACGGATCTACGAGCAGTACTTC. Its translation is CASSQLSQRRIYEQYF.

The chain employs TRBV27 and TRBJ2-7, with D perhaps TRBD2 (5 bases). The CDR3 is 13 amino acids. Germline CDR1 MNHEY, CDR2 SMNVEV (reference sequence). V lost 5 bases to trimming and J lost 3 bases, with 11 bases between them. Here the CDR3 reads CASSLSEGYEQYF. In nucleotides, the CDR3 is TGTGCCAGCAGTCTCTCTGAGGGCTACGAGCAGTACTTC.

This chain connects TRBV20-1 to TRBJ2-1; D possibly corresponds to TRBD2 (7 bases). The CDR3 length is 17 residues. In germline, CDR1 is DFQATT, CDR2 SNEGSKA (reference sequence). Deletions cut 0 bases from V and 6 bases from J, with 21 bases between. The CDR3 protein is CSARDRVAGALRNEQFF. DNA for the CDR3: TGCAGTGCTAGAGATCGGGTCGCGGGGGCTCTCCGCAATGAGCAGTTCTTC.

This clonotype was counted between two and nine times. The chain recombines TRBV7-8 with TRBJ2-2; the D is unclear. There are 17 residues in the CDR3. The V end lost 2 bases, the J end lost 3 bases, and 16 bases lay between the germline ends. The germline V gene encodes CDR1 SGHVS and CDR2 FQNEAQ. CDR3 region: CASSLPIDLDYTGELFF. The CDR3 DNA reads as TGTGCCAGCAGCTTACCCATCGACCTCGACTACACCGGGGAGCTGTTTTTT.

The genes are TRBV6-2 or TRBV6-3 and TRBJ2-1; 10 bases are a match to TRBD1. V was clipped by 3 bases and J by 7 bases; unmatched bases: 9. The CDR3 runs to 16 residues. Per the germline V gene, CDR1 is MNHEY and CDR2 is SVGEGT. As DNA, the CDR3 is TGTGCCAGCAGTTATAGTCGACAGGGGGCGCGGAATGAGCAGTTCTTC. Protein: CASSYSRQGARNEQFF.

V is TRBV12-5 and J is TRBJ1-1, with a tentative D call TRBD1 (6 bases). The germline V gene encodes CDR1 LGHNT and CDR2 FRNRAP. Trimming cost V 0 bases and J 3 bases, with 8 bases left between them. CDR3 size: 14 residues. CDR3 DNA: TGTGCTAGTGGTTTGGTAGGGGGTTACACTGAAGCTTTCTTT. It translates to CASGLVGGYTEAFF.

The rearrangement uses TRBV19 and TRBJ1-5; D remains ambiguous. Trimming removed 6 bases at V and 7 bases at J, with 22 bases between. Per germline, CDR1 LNHDA and CDR2 SQIVND (reference sequence). The CDR3 has 16 residues. CDR3 protein: CASSPRTGRRRQPQHF. The DNA for the CDR3 is TGTGCCAGTAGCCCTAGGACGGGCCGGAGAAGGCAGCCCCAGCATTTT. The full variable domain, its missing parts supplied by reference TRBV19 and TRBJ1-5, is DGGITQSPKYLFRKEGQNVTLSCEQNLNHDAMYWYRQDPGQGLRLIYYSQIVNDFQKGDIAEGYSVSREKKESFPLTVTSAQKNPTAFYLCASSPRTGRRRQPQHFGDGTRLSIL.

A remark on this clonotype: A junction end diverges from the germline sequence, so it may reflect a read error. The chain couples TRBV7-9 to TRBJ2-7, with D uncertain. Germline CDR1 is SEHNR and CDR2 is FQNEAQ (reference sequence). The CDR3 has 11 amino acids. The CDR3 protein is CANSRTYEQYF. The CDR3 DNA reads as TGTGCCAACAGCCGAACCTACGAGCAGTACTTC.

The rearrangement joins TRBV4-1 to TRBJ1-2, with TRBD1 matching 7 bases. After removal of 2 bases from V and 3 bases from J, the junction contained 3 bases not matched to a gene. This CDR3 spans 14 amino acids. Looked up from germline, CDR1 is MGHRA and CDR2 is YSYEKL. The CDR3 region is CASSQIGTDYGYTF. CDR3 DNA: TGCGCCAGCAGCCAAATAGGGACAGACTATGGCTACACCTTC.

The gene calls are TRBV12-3 or TRBV12-4 and TRBJ2-7; 7 bases map to TRBD1. The junction had 9 bases not matched to a gene; V was cut back by 8 bases and J by 2 bases. The CDR3 sequence is 14 residues long. The DNA for the CDR3 is TGTGCCAGCCTTACCGACAGGGCCCCCTACGAGCAGTACTTC. Amino acids: CASLTDRAPYEQYF.

This clonotype was counted at least ten times. The genes are TRBV12-3 or TRBV12-4 and TRBJ2-7, with D unresolved. The CDR3 loop spans 14 amino acids. V was trimmed by 4 bases and J by 3 bases, leaving 13 bases between them. The CDR3 coding sequence is TGTGCCAGCAGTTCTACAGTGGTCGACTACGAGCAGTACTTC. Translation gives CASSSTVVDYEQYF.

This clonotype showed up many times. The chain carries TRBV7-8 and TRBJ2-1; D may be TRBD1 (6 bases). The CDR3 is made up of 16 amino acids. The V gene's germline CDR1 is SGHVS and CDR2 FQNEAQ. With 7 bases removed from V and 2 bases from J, the gap between germline ends came to 18 bases. This chain's CDR3 is CASTLKSDSTYNEQFF. CDR3 DNA sequence: TGTGCCAGCACCCTTAAATCGGACAGTACCTACAATGAGCAGTTCTTC. Using reference TRBV7-8 and TRBJ2-1 for the parts outside the CDR3, the full variable domain is GAGVSQSPRYKVAKRGQDVALRCDPISGHVSLFWYQQALGQGPEFLTYFQNEAQLDKSGLPSDRFFAERPEGSVSTLKIQRTQQEDSAVYLCASTLKSDSTYNEQFFGPGTRLTVL.

This CDR3 is CASSYPSRTSGGEYNEQFF. As DNA, the CDR3 is TGTGCCAGTAGTTATCCCTCCAGGACTAGCGGGGGGGAATACAATGAGCAGTTCTTC. The rearrangement links TRBV19 to TRBJ2-1, with TRBD2 identical over 15 bases. The ends lost 5 bases at V and 4 bases at J; junction bases unmatched: 12. Germline V gene data show CDR1 as LNHDA and CDR2 as SQIVND (reference sequence). The CDR3 extends over 19 amino acids.

In this sample, this clonotype turned up a few times. This chain links TRBV4-1 with TRBJ1-2, with 9 bases aligning to TRBD1. Germline V gives CDR1 MGHRA, CDR2 YSYEKL. CDR3 length: 15 amino acids. J was trimmed by 4 bases and V by 2 bases; bases with no gene match: 5. The CDR3 protein is CASSQIQGAFYGYTF. In DNA form, the CDR3 reads TGCGCCAGCAGCCAAATACAGGGGGCTTTCTATGGCTACACCTTC.

This clonotype has only a few counts. The chain has TRBV11-1 and TRBJ2-1, with D maybe TRBD2 (5 bases). The CDR3 runs to 15 residues. With 3 bases removed from V and 0 bases from J, the gap between germline ends came to 9 bases. CDR1 and CDR2 (germline): SGHAT, FQDESV (reference sequence). The CDR3 loop is CASSFERSSYNEQFF. The CDR3 DNA follows: TGTGCCAGCAGCTTTGAGCGGAGCTCCTACAATGAGCAGTTCTTC.